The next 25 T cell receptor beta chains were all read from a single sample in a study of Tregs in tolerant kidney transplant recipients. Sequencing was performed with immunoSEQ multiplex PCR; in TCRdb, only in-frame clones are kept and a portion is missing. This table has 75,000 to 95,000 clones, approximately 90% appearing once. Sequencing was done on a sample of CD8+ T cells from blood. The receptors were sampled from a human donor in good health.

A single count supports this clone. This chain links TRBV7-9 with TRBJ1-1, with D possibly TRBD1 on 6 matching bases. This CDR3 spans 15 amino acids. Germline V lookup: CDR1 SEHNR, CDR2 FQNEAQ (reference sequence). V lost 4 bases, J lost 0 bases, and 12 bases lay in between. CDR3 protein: CASSSTGSLNTEAFF. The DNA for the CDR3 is TGTGCCAGCAGCTCAACAGGGTCGTTGAACACTGAAGCTTTCTTT.

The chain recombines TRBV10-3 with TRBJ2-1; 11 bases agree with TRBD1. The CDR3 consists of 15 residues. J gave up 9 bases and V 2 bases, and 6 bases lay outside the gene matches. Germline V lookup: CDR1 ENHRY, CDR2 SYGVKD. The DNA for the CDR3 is TGTGCCATCAGTGAGGGGACAGGGGGGACCCCTGAGCAGTTCTTC. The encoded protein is CAISEGTGGTPEQFF.

This CDR3 is CASSFRDRVHEQYF. CDR3 DNA sequence: TGTGCCAGCAGCTTCCGGGACAGGGTACACGAGCAGTACTTC. The chain carries TRBV7-4 and TRBJ2-7; 9 positions agree with TRBD1. Germline trimming cut 3 bases from V and 5 bases from J; bases unmatched to any gene: 5. CDR3 length: 14 residues. CDR1 and CDR2 (germline): SGHVT, SQSDAQ.

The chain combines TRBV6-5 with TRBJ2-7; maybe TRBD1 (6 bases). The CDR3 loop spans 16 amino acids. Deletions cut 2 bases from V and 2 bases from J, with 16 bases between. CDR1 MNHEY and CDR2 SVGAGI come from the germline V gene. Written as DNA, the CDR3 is TGTGCCAGCAGTTACAACGCCGGGACACCTACCTACGAGCAGTACTTC. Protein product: CASSYNAGTPTYEQYF.

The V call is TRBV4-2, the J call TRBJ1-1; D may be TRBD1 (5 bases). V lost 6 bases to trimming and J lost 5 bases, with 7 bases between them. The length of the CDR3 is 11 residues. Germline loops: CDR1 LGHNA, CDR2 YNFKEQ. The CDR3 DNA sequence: TGTGCCAGCAGACGGGGGACTGAAGCTTTCTTT. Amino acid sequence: CASRRGTEAFF.

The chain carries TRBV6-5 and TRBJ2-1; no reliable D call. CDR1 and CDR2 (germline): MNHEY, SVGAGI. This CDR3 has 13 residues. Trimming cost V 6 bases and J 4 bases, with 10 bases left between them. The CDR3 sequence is CASSLNSYNEQFF. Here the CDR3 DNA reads TGTGCCAGCAGCCTGAATTCGTACAATGAGCAGTTCTTC.

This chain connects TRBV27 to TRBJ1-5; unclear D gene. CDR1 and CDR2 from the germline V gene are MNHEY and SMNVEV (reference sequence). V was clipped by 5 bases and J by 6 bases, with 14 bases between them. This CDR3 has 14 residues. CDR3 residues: CASSPSPGGQPQHF. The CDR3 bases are TGTGCCAGCAGTCCCTCCCCTGGAGGTCAGCCCCAGCATTTT.

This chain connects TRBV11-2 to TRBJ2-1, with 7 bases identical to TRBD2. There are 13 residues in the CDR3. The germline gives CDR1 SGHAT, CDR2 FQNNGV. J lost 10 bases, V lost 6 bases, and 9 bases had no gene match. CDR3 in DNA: TGTGCCAGCAGGGGGGAGGGCGAGGGAGAGCAGTTCTTC. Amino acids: CASRGEGEGEQFF.

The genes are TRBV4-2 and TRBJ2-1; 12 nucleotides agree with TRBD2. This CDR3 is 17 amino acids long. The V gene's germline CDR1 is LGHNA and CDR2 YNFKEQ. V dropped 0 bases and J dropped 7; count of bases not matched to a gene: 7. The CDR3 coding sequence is TGTGCCAGCAGCCAAGATGGGTCTAGCGGGGGGGCAAATGAGCAGTTCTTC. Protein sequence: CASSQDGSSGGANEQFF.

The chain's CDR3 is CASSAPGQINEKLFF. DNA of the CDR3: TGTGCCAGTAGTGCACCGGGACAGATTAATGAAAAACTGTTTTTT. The V and J genes are TRBV19 and TRBJ1-4, with 7 bases aligning to TRBD1. Germline V CDR1 and CDR2: LNHDA, SQIVND (reference sequence). This CDR3 spans 15 amino acids. The trim removed 5 bases at V and 4 bases at J, leaving 7 bases unmatched.

The CDR3 is CASSGGTIYGYTF. CDR3 nucleotide sequence: TGTGCCAGCAGCGGCGGGACAATCTATGGCTACACCTTC. The chain combines TRBV9 with TRBJ1-2, with D maybe TRBD1 (6 bases). Trimming cost V 3 bases and J 4 bases, with 10 bases left between them. The CDR3 totals 13 residues. Germline values: CDR1 SGDLS, CDR2 YYNGEE.

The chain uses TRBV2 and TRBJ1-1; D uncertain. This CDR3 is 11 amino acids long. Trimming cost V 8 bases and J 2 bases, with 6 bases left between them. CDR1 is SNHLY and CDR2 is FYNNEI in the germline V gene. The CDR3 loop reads CASPPNTEAFF. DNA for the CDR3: TGTGCCAGCCCCCCCAACACTGAAGCTTTCTTT.

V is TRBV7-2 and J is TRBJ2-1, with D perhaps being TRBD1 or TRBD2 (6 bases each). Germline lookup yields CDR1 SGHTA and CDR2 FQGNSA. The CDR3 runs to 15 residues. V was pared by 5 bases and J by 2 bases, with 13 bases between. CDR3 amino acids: CASSLLGGPYNEQFF. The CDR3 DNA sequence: TGTGCCAGCAGCCTCCTCGGGGGCCCCTACAATGAGCAGTTCTTC. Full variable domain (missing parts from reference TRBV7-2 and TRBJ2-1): GAGVSQSPSNKVTEKGKDVELRCDPISGHTALYWYRQSLGQGLEFLIYFQGNSAPDKSGLPSDRFSAERTGGSVSTLTIQRTQQEDSAVYLCASSLLGGPYNEQFFGPGTRLTVL.

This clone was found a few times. CDR3 sequence reads: CAWSSGGGSPLHF. The CDR3 nucleotides are TGTGCCTGGAGTTCCGGAGGGGGTTCACCCCTCCACTTT. The chain uses TRBV30 and TRBJ1-6, with a possible D match to TRBD1 (6 bases). The CDR3 extends over 13 amino acids. The ends were cut back, 2 bases at V and 9 bases at J, with 11 bases in the middle. The V gene's germline CDR1 is GTSNPN and CDR2 SVGIG (reference sequence).

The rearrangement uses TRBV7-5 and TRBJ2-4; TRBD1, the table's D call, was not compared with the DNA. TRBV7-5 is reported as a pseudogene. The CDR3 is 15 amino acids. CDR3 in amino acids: CVRSLRQGAGNIQYF. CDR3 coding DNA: TGTGTCAGAAGCTTAAGACAGGGGGCTGGAAACATTCAGTACTTC.

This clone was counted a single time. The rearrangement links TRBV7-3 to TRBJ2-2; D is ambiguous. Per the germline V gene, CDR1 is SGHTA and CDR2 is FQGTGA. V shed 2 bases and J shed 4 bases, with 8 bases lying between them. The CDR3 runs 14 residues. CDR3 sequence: CASSLEHRTGELFF. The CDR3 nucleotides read TGTGCCAGCAGCTTAGAGCACCGCACCGGGGAGCTGTTTTTT. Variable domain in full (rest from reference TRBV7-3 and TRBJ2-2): GAGVSQTPSNKVTEKGKYVELRCDPISGHTALYWYRQSLGQGPEFLIYFQGTGAADDSGLPNDRFFAVRPEGSVSTLKIQRTERGDSAVYLCASSLEHRTGELFFGEGSRLTVL.

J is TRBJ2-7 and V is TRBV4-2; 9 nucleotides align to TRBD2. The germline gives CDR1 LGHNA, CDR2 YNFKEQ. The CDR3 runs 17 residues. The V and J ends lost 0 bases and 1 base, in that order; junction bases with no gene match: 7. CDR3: CASSQELGGGASYEQYF. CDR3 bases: TGTGCCAGCAGCCAAGAACTGGGCGGGGGGGCTTCCTACGAGCAGTACTTC.

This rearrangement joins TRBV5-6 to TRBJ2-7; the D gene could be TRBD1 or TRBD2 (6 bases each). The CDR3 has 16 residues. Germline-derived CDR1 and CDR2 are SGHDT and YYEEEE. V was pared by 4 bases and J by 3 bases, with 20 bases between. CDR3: CASSPGLGGVGYEQYF. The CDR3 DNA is TGTGCCAGCAGCCCCGGCCTGGGGGGCGTAGGCTACGAGCAGTACTTC. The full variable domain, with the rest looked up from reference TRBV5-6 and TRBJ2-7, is DAGVTQSPTHLIKTRGQQVTLRCSPKSGHDTVSWYQQALGQGPQFIFQYYEEEERQRGNFPDRFSGHQFPNYSSELNVNALLLGDSALYLCASSPGLGGVGYEQYFGPGTRLTVT.

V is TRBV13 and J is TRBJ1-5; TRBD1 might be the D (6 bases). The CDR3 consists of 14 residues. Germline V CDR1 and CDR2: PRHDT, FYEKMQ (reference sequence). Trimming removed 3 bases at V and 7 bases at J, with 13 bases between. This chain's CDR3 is CASSFGQSTQPQHF. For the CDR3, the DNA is TGTGCCAGCAGCTTCGGACAGTCAACCCAGCCCCAGCATTTT.

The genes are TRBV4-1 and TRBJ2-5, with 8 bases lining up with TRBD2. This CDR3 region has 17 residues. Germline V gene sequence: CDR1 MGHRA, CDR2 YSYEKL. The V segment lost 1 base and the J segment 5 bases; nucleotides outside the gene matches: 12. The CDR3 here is CASSQGRLGTREETQYF. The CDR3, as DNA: TGCGCCAGCAGCCAAGGGAGATTGGGGACTAGGGAGGAGACCCAGTACTTC.

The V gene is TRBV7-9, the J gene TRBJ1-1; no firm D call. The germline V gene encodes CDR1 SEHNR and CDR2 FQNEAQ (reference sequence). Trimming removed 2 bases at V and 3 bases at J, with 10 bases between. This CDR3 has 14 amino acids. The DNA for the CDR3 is TGTGCCAGCAGCTTAACTTTCGGTGACACTGAAGCTTTCTTT. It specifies CASSLTFGDTEAFF.

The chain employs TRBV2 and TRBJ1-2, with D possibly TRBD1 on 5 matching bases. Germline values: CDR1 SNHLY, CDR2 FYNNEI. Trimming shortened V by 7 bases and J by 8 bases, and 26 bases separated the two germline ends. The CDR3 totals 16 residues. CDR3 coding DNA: TGTGCCAGCATCACTTCCCCGGGACGGAAACGAGGGGGCTACACCTTC. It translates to CASITSPGRKRGGYTF.

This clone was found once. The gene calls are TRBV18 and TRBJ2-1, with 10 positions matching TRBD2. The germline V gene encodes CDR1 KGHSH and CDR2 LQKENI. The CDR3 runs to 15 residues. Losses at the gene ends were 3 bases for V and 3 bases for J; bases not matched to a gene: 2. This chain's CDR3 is CASSPGLAFYNEQFF. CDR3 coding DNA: TGTGCCAGCTCACCGGGACTAGCGTTCTACAATGAGCAGTTCTTC.

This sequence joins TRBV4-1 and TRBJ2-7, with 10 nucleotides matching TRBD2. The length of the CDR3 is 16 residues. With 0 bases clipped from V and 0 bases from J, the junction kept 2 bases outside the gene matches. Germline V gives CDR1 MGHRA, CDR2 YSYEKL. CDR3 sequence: CASSQESSGSSYEQYF. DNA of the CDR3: TGCGCCAGCAGCCAAGAATCTAGCGGGAGCTCCTACGAGCAGTACTTC.

CDR3 sequence: CASSYSAGGGVRTDTQYF. The CDR3 nucleotides read TGTGCCAGTTCATACTCAGCGGGAGGTGGAGTACGCACAGATACGCAGTATTTT. This chain connects TRBV19 to TRBJ2-3; 9 nucleotides match TRBD2. Germline CDR1 reads LNHDA; CDR2 reads SQIVND (reference sequence). The V segment lost 8 bases and the J segment 1 base; nucleotides outside the gene matches: 16. This CDR3 region has 18 residues.